This TCR beta chain is drawn from a study of technical replicates of blood from a handful of donors (dated by TCRdb to about 2017). The junction shows trimming of 4 bases on V and 0 bases on J, plus 14 bases between the germline ends. Reading the germline V gene gives CDR1 SGHRS and CDR2 YFSETQ. Including cysteine and phenylalanine, the CDR3 has 16 amino acids. Only the CDR3 portion is preserved as DNA: 48 bases, with reading frame beginning at the first base. With respect to this clone: Its antigen target is currently unknown. It has no much larger one-base neighbor in the sample; base qualities were not kept.

Library creation used the immunoSEQ multiplex PCR assay. The immuneACCESS repertoire file appears here via TCRdb, limited to in-frame rearrangements. These files lack a portion of the clones; in checked studies, under half of the deficit traces to unresolved V genes, and the cause of the others is not known. The table for this sample lists tens of thousands of clones; around 94% of them were counted only once. Approximately 0.25% of the sample is taken by the ten largest. The clonotype comes from a human donor in good health. Here the chain combines TRBV5-1 and TRBJ2-1; a tentative D match to TRBD2 spans 6 bases. Sequencing used T cells isolated from PBMCs. The CDR3 in this case is CASSEAGRSSYNEQFF. The DNA sequence is given as TGCGCCAGCAGCGAAGCAGGGAGGTCCTCCTACAATGAGCAGTTCTTC.